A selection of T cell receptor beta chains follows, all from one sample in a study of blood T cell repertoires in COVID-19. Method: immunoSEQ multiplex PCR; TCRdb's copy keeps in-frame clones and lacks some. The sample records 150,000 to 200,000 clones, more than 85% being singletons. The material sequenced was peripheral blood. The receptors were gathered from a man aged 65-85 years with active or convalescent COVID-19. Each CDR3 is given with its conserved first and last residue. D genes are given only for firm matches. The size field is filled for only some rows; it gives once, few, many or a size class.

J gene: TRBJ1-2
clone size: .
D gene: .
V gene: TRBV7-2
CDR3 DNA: TGTGCCAGCAGCCGGGACTTACTGGGCTACACCTTC
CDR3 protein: CASSRDLLGYTF

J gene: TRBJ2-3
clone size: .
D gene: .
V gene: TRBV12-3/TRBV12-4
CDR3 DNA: TGTGCCAGCAGACCACTACAGGGCGGTACGCAGTATTTT
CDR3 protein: CASRPLQGGTQYF

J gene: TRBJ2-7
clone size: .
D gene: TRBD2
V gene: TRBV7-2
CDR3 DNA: TGTGCCAGCAGCTTACCAGCGACTAGCTTCACCTACGAGCAGTACTTC
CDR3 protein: CASSLPATSFTYEQYF

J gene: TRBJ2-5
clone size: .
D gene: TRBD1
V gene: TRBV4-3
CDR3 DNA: TGCGCCAGCAGCCAGGATACAGGGGGCCCGGAGACCCAGTACTTC
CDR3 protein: CASSQDTGGPETQYF

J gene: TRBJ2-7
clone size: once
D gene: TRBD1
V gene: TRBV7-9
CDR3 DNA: TGTGCCAGCAGCTCCCCGGGACAGAATATTTACGAGCAGTACTTC
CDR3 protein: CASSSPGQNIYEQYF

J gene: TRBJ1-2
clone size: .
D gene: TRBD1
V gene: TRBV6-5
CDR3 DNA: TGTGCCAGCAGTCCCGGACAGGGAGTCGTCTATGGCTACACCTTC
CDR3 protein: CASSPGQGVVYGYTF

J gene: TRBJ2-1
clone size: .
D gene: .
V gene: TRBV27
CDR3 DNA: TGTGCCAGCAGCCAAGGGGTCAGCTCCTACAATGAGCAGTTCTTC
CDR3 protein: CASSQGVSSYNEQFF

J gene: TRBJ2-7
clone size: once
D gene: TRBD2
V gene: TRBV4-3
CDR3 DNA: TGCGCCAGCAGCCAAGATCTTTGGACTAGCTACGAGCAGTACTTC
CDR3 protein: CASSQDLWTSYEQYF

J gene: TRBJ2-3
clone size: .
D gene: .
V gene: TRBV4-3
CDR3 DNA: TGCGCCAGCAGCCAAGATCTATGGGGCAGGGCCACAGATACGCAGTATTTT
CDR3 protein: CASSQDLWGRATDTQYF

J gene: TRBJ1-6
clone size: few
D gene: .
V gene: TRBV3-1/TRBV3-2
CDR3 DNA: TGTGCCAGCAGCCAAGCCCAGGCACATTACGGTTCACCCCTCCACTTT
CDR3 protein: CASSQAQAHYGSPLHF

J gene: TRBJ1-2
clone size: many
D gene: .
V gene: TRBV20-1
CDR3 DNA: TGCAGTGCTAGAGCGGGGTATGGCTACACCTTC
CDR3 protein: CSARAGYGYTF

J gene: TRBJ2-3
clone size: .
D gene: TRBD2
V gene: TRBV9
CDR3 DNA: TGTGCCAGCAGCAAAAGCGGGAGGGCCGATACAGATACGCAGTATTTT
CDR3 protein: CASSKSGRADTDTQYF